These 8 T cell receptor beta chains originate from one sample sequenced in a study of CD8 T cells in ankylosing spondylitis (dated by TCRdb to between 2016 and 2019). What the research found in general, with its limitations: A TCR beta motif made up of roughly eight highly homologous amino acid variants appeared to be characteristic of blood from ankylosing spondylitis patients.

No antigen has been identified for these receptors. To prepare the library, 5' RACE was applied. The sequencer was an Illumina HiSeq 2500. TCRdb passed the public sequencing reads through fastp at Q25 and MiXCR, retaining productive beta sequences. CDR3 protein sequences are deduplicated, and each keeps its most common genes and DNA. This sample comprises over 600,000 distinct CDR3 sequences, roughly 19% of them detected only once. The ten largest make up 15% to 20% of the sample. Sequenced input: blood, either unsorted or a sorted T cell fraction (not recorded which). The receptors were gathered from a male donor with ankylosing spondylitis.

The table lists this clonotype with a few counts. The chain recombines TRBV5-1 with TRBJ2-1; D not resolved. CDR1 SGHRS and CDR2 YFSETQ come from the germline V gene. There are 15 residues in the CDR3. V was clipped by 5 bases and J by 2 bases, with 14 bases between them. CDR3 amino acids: CASRFFENPYNEQFF. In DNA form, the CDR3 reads TGCGCCAGCAGATTCTTCGAAAACCCCTACAATGAGCAGTTCTTC.

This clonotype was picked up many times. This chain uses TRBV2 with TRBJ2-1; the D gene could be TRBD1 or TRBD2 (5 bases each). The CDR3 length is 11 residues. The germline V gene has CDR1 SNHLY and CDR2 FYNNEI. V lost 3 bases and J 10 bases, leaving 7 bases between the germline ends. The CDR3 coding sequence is TGTGCCAGCAGTGATGAGGGGGAGCAGTTCTTC. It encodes CASSDEGEQFF.

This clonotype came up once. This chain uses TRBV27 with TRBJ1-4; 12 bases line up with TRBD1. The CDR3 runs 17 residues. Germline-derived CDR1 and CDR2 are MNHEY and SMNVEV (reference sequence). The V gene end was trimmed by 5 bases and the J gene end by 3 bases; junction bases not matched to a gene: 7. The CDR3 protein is CASSRRDRGLSNEKLFF. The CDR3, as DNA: TGTGCCAGCAGTCGCCGGGACAGGGGGCTGTCTAATGAAAAACTGTTTTTT.

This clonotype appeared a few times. CDR3 in amino acids: CASSFASGGSYEQYF. The CDR3 nucleotides are TGCGCCAGCAGCTTCGCTTCAGGGGGCTCCTACGAGCAGTACTTC. This chain links TRBV5-1 with TRBJ2-7, with 7 nucleotides matching TRBD1. Germline lookup yields CDR1 SGHRS and CDR2 YFSETQ. V lost 2 bases to trimming and J lost 0 bases; unmatched junction nucleotides: 5. This CDR3 is 15 amino acids long.

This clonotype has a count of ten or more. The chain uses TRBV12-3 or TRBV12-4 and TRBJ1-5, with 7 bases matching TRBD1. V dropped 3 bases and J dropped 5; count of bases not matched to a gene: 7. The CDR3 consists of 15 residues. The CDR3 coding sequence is TGTGCCAGCAGTTTTAAGGGAGGGGGCGATCAGCCCCAGCATTTT. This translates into CASSFKGGGDQPQHF.

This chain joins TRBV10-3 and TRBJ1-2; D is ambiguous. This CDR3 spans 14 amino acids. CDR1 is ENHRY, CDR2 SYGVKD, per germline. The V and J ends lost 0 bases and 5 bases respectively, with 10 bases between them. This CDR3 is CAISESGSLYGYTF. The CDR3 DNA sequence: TGTGCCATCAGTGAGTCCGGCAGTCTTTATGGCTACACCTTC.

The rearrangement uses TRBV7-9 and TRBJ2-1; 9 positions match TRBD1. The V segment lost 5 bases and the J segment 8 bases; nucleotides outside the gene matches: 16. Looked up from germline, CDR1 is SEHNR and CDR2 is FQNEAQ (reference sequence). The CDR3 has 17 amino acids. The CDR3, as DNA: TGTGCCAGCAGCCTTTTATTCGGGACAGGGCTTGCATATGAGCAGTTCTTC. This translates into CASSLLFGTGLAYEQFF.

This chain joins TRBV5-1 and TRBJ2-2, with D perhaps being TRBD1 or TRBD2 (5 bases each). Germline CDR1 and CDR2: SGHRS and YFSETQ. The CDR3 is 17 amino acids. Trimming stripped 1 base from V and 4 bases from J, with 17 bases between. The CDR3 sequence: CASSLLTGTSPTGELFF. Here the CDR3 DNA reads TGCGCCAGCAGCTTGTTAACCGGGACGTCACCCACCGGGGAGCTGTTTTTT.